The table lists the clone carrying this T cell receptor beta chain with many counts. Its antigen is unknown. CDR3 length: 13 residues. Germline CDR1 reads SSHAT; CDR2 reads FNYEAQ (reference sequence). V was cut by 4 bases and J by 6 bases, with 9 bases left in between. This specimen belongs to a study of type 1 regulatory T cells. About the research overall: T-allo10 is a Tr1-enriched, alloantigen-specific CD4 T cell product made in vitro.

Using its own MiXCR run on the reads, TCRdb lists one record per CDR3 protein. The data hold thousands of distinct CDR3 sequences, with 6.5% to 8.5% observed a single time. Sample: cultured T cells, either the whole culture or a sorted T cell fraction (not recorded which). This chain connects TRBV7-7 to TRBJ2-2; D is perhaps TRBD1 (5 bases). This TCR was recovered from a human donor in good health. The CDR3, as DNA: TGTGCCAGCAGCTCGGACATGGCCGGGGAGCTGTTTTTT. It yields the protein CASSSDMAGELFF.